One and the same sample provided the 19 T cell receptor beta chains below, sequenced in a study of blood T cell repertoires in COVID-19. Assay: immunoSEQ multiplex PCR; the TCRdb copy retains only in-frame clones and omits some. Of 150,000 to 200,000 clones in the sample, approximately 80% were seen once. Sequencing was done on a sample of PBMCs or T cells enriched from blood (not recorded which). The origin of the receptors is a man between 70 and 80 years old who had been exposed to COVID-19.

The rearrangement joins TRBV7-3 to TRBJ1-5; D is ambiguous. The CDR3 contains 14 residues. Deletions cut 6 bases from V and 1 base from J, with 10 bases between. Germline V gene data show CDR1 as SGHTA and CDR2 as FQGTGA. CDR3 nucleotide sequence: TGTGCCAGCAGGGGCCGTTGCAGCAATCAGCCCCAGCATTTT. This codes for CASRGRCSNQPQHF.

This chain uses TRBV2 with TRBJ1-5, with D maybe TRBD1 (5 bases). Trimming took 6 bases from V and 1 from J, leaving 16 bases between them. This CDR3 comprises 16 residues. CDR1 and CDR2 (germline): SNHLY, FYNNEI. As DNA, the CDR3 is TGTGCCAGCAGCCTAAGGGGCCGGGGGAGCAATCAGCCCCAGCATTTT. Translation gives CASSLRGRGSNQPQHF.

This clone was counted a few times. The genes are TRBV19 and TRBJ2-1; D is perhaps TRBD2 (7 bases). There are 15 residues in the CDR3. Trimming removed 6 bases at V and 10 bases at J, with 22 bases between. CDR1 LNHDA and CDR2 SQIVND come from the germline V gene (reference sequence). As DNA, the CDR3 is TGTGCCAGTAGCTATCTTTTGGGGGGGCGGTGGGAGCAGTTCTTC. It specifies CASSYLLGGRWEQFF.

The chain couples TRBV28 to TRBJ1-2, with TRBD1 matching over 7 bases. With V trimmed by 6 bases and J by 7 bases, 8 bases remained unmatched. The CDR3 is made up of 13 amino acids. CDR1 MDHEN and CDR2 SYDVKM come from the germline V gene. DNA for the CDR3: TGTGCCAGCAGGCTAGGGGGCGAACCTGGCTACACCTTC. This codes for CASRLGGEPGYTF.

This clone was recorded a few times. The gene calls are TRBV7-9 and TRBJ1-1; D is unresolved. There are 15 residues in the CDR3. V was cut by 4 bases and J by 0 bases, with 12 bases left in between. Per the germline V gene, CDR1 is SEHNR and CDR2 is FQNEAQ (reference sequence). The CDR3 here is CASSSVTDLNTEAFF. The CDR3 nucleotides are TGTGCCAGCAGCTCTGTCACAGACCTGAACACTGAAGCTTTCTTT. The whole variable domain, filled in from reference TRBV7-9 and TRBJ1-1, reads DTGVSQNPRHKITKRGQNVTFRCDPISEHNRLYWYRQTLGQGPEFLTYFQNEAQLEKSRLLSDRFSAERPKGSFSTLEIQRTEQGDSAMYLCASSSVTDLNTEAFFGQGTRLTVV.

The CDR3 reads CASSTQFRQGSIGELFF. CDR3 DNA sequence: TGTGCCAGCAGTACTCAGTTCCGCCAGGGGTCCATCGGGGAGCTGTTTTTT. The chain couples TRBV28 to TRBJ2-2, with TRBD1 as a possible D gene (6 bases). The V gene's germline CDR1 is MDHEN and CDR2 SYDVKM. Trimming took off 5 bases at V and 7 bases at J, with 23 bases between the two ends. The CDR3 contains 17 residues.

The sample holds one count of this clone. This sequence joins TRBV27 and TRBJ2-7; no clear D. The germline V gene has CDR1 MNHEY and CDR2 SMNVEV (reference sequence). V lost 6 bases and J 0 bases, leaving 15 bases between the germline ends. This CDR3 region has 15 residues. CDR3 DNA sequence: TGTGCCAGCAGGATGCATACGGGTAGCTCCTACGAGCAGTACTTC. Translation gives CASRMHTGSSYEQYF.

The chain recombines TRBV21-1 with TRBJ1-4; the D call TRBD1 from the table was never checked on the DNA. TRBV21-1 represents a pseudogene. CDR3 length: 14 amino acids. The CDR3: CASGEQGPREKLFF. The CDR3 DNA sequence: TGTGCCAGCGGGGAACAGGGTCCTCGTGAAAAACTGTTTTTT.

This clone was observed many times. The CDR3 DNA reads TGTGCCAGTAAGCGGGAGGCCAGGACCAACACCGGGGAGCTGTTTTTT. Amino acids: CASKREARTNTGELFF. V is TRBV19 and J is TRBJ2-2; 9 bases align to TRBD2. V lost 7 bases, J lost 2 bases, and 8 bases stayed unmatched. The germline V gene has CDR1 LNHDA and CDR2 SQIVND (reference sequence). This CDR3 is built from 16 residues.

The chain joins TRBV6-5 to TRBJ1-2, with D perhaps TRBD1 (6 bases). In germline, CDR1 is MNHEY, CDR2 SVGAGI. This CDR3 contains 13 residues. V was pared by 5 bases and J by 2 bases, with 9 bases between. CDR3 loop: CASSPDRNYGYTF. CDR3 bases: TGTGCCAGCAGTCCGGACAGAAACTATGGCTACACCTTC.

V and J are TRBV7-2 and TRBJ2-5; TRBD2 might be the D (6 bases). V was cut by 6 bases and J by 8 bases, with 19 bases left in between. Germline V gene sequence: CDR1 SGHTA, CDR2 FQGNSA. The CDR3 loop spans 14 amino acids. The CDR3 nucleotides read TGTGCCAGCAGTTGGGGGGAGGCGGCGGGAACCCAGTACTTC. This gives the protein CASSWGEAAGTQYF. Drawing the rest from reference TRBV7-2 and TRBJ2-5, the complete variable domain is GAGVSQSPSNKVTEKGKDVELRCDPISGHTALYWYRQSLGQGLEFLIYFQGNSAPDKSGLPSDRFSAERTGGSVSTLTIQRTQQEDSAVYLCASSWGEAAGTQYFGPGTRLLVL.

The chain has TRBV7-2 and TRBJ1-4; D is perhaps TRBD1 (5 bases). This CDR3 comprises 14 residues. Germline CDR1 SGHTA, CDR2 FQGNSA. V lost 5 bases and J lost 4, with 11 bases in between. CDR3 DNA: TGTGCCAGCAGCCTGCAGGGCGTTAATGAAAAACTGTTTTTT. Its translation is CASSLQGVNEKLFF.

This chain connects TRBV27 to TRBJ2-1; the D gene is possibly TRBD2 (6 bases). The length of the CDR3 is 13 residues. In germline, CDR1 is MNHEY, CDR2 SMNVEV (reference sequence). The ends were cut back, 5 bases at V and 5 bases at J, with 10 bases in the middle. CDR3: CASSGGVDNEQFF. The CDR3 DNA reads TGTGCCAGCAGTGGCGGGGTGGACAATGAGCAGTTCTTC.

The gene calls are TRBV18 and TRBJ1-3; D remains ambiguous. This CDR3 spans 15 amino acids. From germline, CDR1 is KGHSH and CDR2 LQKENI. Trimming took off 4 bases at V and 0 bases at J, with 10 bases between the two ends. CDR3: CASSLRQRSGNTIYF. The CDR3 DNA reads TGTGCCAGCTCACTACGACAACGCTCTGGAAACACCATATATTTT.

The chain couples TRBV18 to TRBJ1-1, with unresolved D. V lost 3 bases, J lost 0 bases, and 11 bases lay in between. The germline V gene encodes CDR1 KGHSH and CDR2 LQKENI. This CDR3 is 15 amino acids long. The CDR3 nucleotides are TGTGCCAGCTCACCGAACCGACAACTGAACACTGAAGCTTTCTTT. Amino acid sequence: CASSPNRQLNTEAFF.

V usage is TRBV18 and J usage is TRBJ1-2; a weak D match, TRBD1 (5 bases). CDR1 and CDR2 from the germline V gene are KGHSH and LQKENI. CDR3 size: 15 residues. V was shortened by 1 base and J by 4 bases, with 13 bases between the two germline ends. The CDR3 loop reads CASSPREGLVYGYTF. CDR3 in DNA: TGTGCCAGCTCACCACGGGAGGGGCTCGTCTATGGCTACACCTTC.

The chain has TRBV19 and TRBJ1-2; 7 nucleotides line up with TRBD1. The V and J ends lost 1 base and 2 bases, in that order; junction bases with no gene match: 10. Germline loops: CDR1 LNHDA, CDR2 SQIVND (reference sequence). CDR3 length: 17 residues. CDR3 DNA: TGTGCCAGTAGTATAGCTACCTCCCAGACAGGGAACTATGGCTACACCTTC. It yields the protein CASSIATSQTGNYGYTF.

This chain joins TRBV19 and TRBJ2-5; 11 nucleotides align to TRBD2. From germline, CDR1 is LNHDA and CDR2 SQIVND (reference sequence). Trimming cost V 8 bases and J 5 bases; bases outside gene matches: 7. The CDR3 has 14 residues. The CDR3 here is CASFSGGAGETQYF. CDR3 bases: TGTGCCAGTTTTAGCGGGGGGGCTGGCGAGACCCAGTACTTC.

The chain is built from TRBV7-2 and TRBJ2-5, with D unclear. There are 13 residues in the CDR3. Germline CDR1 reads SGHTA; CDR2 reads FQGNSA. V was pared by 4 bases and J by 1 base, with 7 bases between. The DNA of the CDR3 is TGTGCCAGCAGCTCTCCCCTCCAAGAGACCCAGTACTTC. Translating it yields CASSSPLQETQYF.